Listed below are T cell receptor beta chains from one sample, sequenced in a study of T cell repertoires in ileal Crohn's disease. Profiled with immunoSEQ multiplex PCR; TCRdb holds only in-frame clones, not every one. The repertoire includes approximately 15,000 clones, roughly 79% of them detected once, and approximately 4% sits in the top ten. Input material: ileal tissue. The receptors derive from an adult with Crohn's disease. Both conserved end residues are part of each CDR3. Fields, in order: D gene, clone size, J gene, V gene, CDR3 protein, CDR3 DNA. D genes are given only for firm matches. Clone sizes are given selectively: once, few, many, or a class where the clone is expanded.

>NA|NA|TRBJ2-7|TRBV5-1
CASSLGYEQYF
TGCGCCAGCAGCTTGGGATACGAGCAGTACTTC
>NA|NA|TRBJ2-1|TRBV25-1
CASSPKLLDHNEQFF
TGTGCCAGCAGTCCCAAATTGCTAGACCACAATGAGCAGTTCTTC
>NA|NA|TRBJ2-7|TRBV30
CAWSVRGWSYEQYF
TGTGCCTGGAGTGTAAGGGGCTGGTCCTACGAGCAGTACTTC
>NA|NA|TRBJ1-3|TRBV19
CASKFQGTGNTIYF
TGTGCCAGTAAGTTCCAGGGCACTGGAAACACCATATATTTT
>TRBD1|NA|TRBJ1-1|TRBV11-2
CASSNEGRTGEPEAFF
TGTGCCAGCAGCAACGAAGGTCGGACAGGGGAACCTGAAGCTTTCTTT
>NA|few|TRBJ2-7|TRBV5-4
CASSFWGANEQYF
TGTGCCAGCAGCTTCTGGGGGGCAAACGAGCAGTACTTC
>NA|medium-sized|TRBJ2-2|TRBV7-3
CASSPYHADTGELFF
TGTGCCAGCAGCCCATACCACGCTGACACCGGGGAGCTGTTTTTT
>NA|NA|TRBJ2-1|TRBV11-2
CASSPWTDGNEQFF
TGTGCCAGCAGCCCTTGGACAGATGGGAATGAGCAGTTCTTC
>NA|NA|TRBJ2-2|TRBV28
CASSGQPNTGELFF
TGTGCCAGCAGTGGACAGCCGAACACCGGGGAGCTGTTTTTT
>NA|NA|TRBJ1-1|TRBV5-1
CSCNPDGEPNTEAFF
TGCTCCTGCAATCCGGACGGGGAACCGAACACTGAAGCTTTCTTT
>TRBD1|NA|TRBJ2-3|TRBV9
CASSAGTGERTDTQYF
TGTGCCAGCAGCGCTGGGACAGGGGAACGTACAGATACGCAGTATTTT
>TRBD1|once|TRBJ2-2|TRBV7-6
CASSEDRVGAGELFF
TGTGCCAGCAGCGAGGACAGGGTGGGTGCCGGGGAGCTGTTTTTT
>NA|NA|TRBJ1-2|TRBV4-1
CASSHPRARQLHNYGYTF
TGCGCCAGCAGCCATCCCCGGGCCAGACAGCTCCATAACTATGGCTACACCTTC
>NA|NA|TRBJ1-2|TRBV27
CASSSIPRGPGDGYTF
TGTGCCAGCAGTTCGATACCCCGGGGCCCTGGTGATGGCTACACCTTC
>TRBD2|NA|TRBJ2-2|TRBV11-3
CASSFQGSGKNLAGELFF
TGTGCCAGCAGCTTTCAGGGTAGCGGGAAAAATTTGGCCGGGGAGCTGTTTTTT
>TRBD2|NA|TRBJ2-2|TRBV7-2
CASSYGTSGRILRTGELFF
TGTGCCAGCAGCTATGGGACTAGCGGGAGGATTCTTAGAACCGGGGAGCTGTTTTTT
>NA|NA|TRBJ1-3|TRBV19
CASSRRQETGNTIYF
TGTGCCAGTAGTCGACGACAGGAGACTGGAAACACCATATATTTT
>NA|few|TRBJ1-6|TRBV19
CASRYPWTSRNSPLHF
TGTGCCAGTAGGTACCCATGGACGTCCCGTAATTCACCCCTCCACTTT
>NA|NA|TRBJ2-7|TRBV11-2
CASIYTPNLGSYEQYF
TGTGCCAGCATCTACACCCCCAACCTGGGCTCCTACGAGCAGTACTTC
>NA|NA|TRBJ2-3|TRBV6-6
CASSYEDTQYF
TGTGCCAGCAGTTATGAAGATACGCAGTATTTT
>TRBD2|NA|TRBJ2-3|TRBV9
CASSPIGTSGGWDTQYF
TGTGCCAGCAGCCCCATAGGGACTAGCGGGGGATGGGATACGCAGTATTTT
>NA|NA|TRBJ1-2|TRBV29-1
CSVEADYGYTF
TGCAGCGTTGAGGCAGACTATGGCTACACCTTC